A selection of T cell receptor beta chains follows, all from one sample in a study of PD-L1 blockade in urothelial cancer. Method: immunoSEQ multiplex PCR; TCRdb's copy keeps in-frame clones and lacks some. The data contain about 53,000 clones, about 83% of them singletons. The sample here was PBMCs, taken around atezolizumab (anti-PD-L1) treatment. The receptors were sampled from a woman aged 60-75 years with urothelial cancer. Each CDR3 is given with its conserved first and last residue. D genes are given only for firm matches. A clone size is listed for some rows: how often the clone was seen (once, few, many), or a class if it is expanded.

V	size	J	D	CDR3	DNA
TRBV4-3	once	TRBJ2-7	.	CASSQVQGSYEQYF	TGCGCCAGCAGCCAAGTACAGGGTTCCTACGAGCAGTACTTC
TRBV4-3	.	TRBJ2-3	.	CASSQDPQRPTDTQYF	TGCGCCAGCAGCCAAGACCCCCAGCGGCCCACAGATACGCAGTATTTT
TRBV7-2	.	TRBJ1-2	.	CASSFTTGNNYGYTF	TGTGCCAGCAGCTTCACTACAGGGAACAACTATGGCTACACCTTC
TRBV25-1	once	TRBJ2-5	.	CASSEYRETQYF	TGTGCCAGCAGTGAATATCGAGAGACCCAGTACTTC
TRBV15	.	TRBJ2-7	TRBD2	CATSRGRGSFYEQYF	TGTGCCACCAGCAGAGGACGCGGGAGCTTCTACGAGCAGTACTTC
TRBV5-5	.	TRBJ1-2	TRBD1	CASSLVDRVDYGYTF	TGTGCCAGCAGCTTGGTTGACAGGGTGGACTATGGCTACACCTTC
TRBV7-8	.	TRBJ2-3	TRBD1	CASSRPTGVDTDTQYF	TGTGCCAGCAGCCGTCCTACAGGGGTAGACACAGATACGCAGTATTTT
TRBV14	once	TRBJ2-1	TRBD2	CASSQLGASGYNEQFF	TGTGCCAGCAGCCAATTAGGAGCTAGCGGCTACAATGAGCAGTTCTTC
TRBV6-5	.	TRBJ2-2	.	CASSPRLSGELFF	TGTGCCAGCAGTCCAAGACTGTCCGGGGAGCTGTTTTTT
TRBV10-3	few	TRBJ2-7	TRBD1	CAIRQGAGEQYF	TGTGCCATCCGACAGGGGGCTGGCGAGCAGTACTTC
TRBV7-9	.	TRBJ1-2	TRBD1	CASSLGGQPNYGYTF	TGTGCCAGCAGCTTAGGGGGACAGCCTAACTATGGCTACACCTTC
TRBV6-5	.	TRBJ2-2	.	CASTASYTGELFF	TGTGCCAGCACCGCTAGCTACACCGGGGAGCTGTTTTTT
TRBV6-4	.	TRBJ1-5	TRBD1	CASSDSTTGLQPQHF	TGTGCCAGCAGTGACTCGACGACAGGGCTGCAGCCCCAGCATTTT
TRBV5-1	.	TRBJ2-7	TRBD1	CASSLRDRGHEQYF	TGCGCCAGCAGCTTGCGGGACAGGGGCCACGAGCAGTACTTC
TRBV7-6	few	TRBJ2-2	.	CASTRWGGANTGELFF	TGTGCCAGCACTAGATGGGGGGGCGCGAACACCGGGGAGCTGTTTTTT
TRBV10-1	once	TRBJ2-7	.	CASSESPGPYEQYF	TGCGCCAGCAGTGAGTCCCCGGGTCCCTACGAGCAGTACTTC
TRBV7-3	.	TRBJ2-5	.	CASSLEGLTSYGSLNF	TGTGCCAGCAGCTTAGAAGGGTTGACTAGTTACGGAAGTCTGAACTTC
TRBV18	.	TRBJ2-1	TRBD2	CASSKDLAGGSNEQFF	TGTGCCAGCTCAAAGGACCTAGCGGGGGGAAGCAATGAGCAGTTCTTC
TRBV7-9	.	TRBJ1-1	TRBD1	CASRQGANTEAFF	TGTGCCTCAAGACAGGGGGCGAACACTGAAGCTTTCTTT
TRBV15	once	TRBJ1-4	.	CATSSEGNDDEKLFF	TGTGCCACCAGCAGCGAGGGAAATGACGATGAAAAACTGTTTTTT
TRBV4-3	.	TRBJ2-7	TRBD1	CASSPGTGDFYEQYF	TGCGCCAGCAGCCCGGGGACAGGGGATTTCTACGAGCAGTACTTC
TRBV5-6	once	TRBJ2-7	.	CASSGPRSRYEQYF	TGTGCCAGCAGCGGCCCCCGGAGTAGGTACGAGCAGTACTTC
TRBV7-9	once	TRBJ2-5	.	CASSPRGEEGKETQYF	TGTGCCAGCAGCCCTAGGGGCGAGGAGGGAAAGGAGACCCAGTACTTC
TRBV15	.	TRBJ2-1	TRBD2	CATSRGLAGGRIEQFF	TGTGCCACCAGCAGAGGACTAGCGGGGGGGCGAATTGAGCAGTTCTTC
TRBV27	.	TRBJ1-1	.	CASSLQQGWSAEAFF	TGTGCCAGCAGTTTACAACAGGGATGGTCTGCTGAAGCTTTCTTT
TRBV6-6	.	TRBJ1-3	.	CASSYPSGTGNTIYF	TGTGCCAGCAGTTACCCTTCAGGAACTGGAAACACCATATATTTT
TRBV18	.	TRBJ2-7	.	CASSPPSLEQYF	TGTGCCAGCTCACCACCCTCTCTCGAGCAGTACTTC
TRBV28	once	TRBJ2-1	.	CASSLTGSSYNEQFF	TGTGCCAGCAGTTTAACCGGTAGCTCCTACAATGAGCAGTTCTTC
TRBV4-3	.	TRBJ2-1	TRBD2	CASSQLDPFRGGHEQFF	TGCGCCAGCAGCCAATTAGACCCTTTCCGCGGGGGGCATGAGCAGTTCTTC
TRBV18	once	TRBJ1-2	TRBD1	CASSPAGGNTNYGYTF	TGTGCCAGCTCACCAGCAGGGGGGAATACTAACTATGGCTACACCTTC
TRBV2	.	TRBJ1-2	.	CASSFQTGANYGYTF	TGTGCCAGCAGTTTTCAGACGGGAGCTAACTATGGCTACACCTTC
TRBV2	.	TRBJ1-4	TRBD1	CASSPLRQGGEKLFF	TGTGCCAGCAGCCCCCTAAGACAGGGCGGTGAAAAACTGTTTTTT
TRBV2	.	TRBJ2-7	TRBD2	CASRDSGGLSYEQYF	TGTGCCAGCAGGGATAGCGGGGGCCTCTCCTACGAGCAGTACTTC
TRBV2	.	TRBJ1-1	TRBD1	CASKPLRTGRTEAFF	TGTGCCAGCAAACCACTTCGGACAGGGCGGACTGAAGCTTTCTTT
TRBV18	.	TRBJ2-7	TRBD2	CASSSGEGIVYEQYF	TGTGCCAGCTCATCGGGGGAGGGAATAGTCTACGAGCAGTACTTC
TRBV27	.	TRBJ1-1	.	CASSLGPRVLKAFF	TGTGCCAGCAGTTTGGGGCCCCGGGTACTCAAAGCTTTCTTT
TRBV7-7	.	TRBJ2-1	.	CASRPGAGPDHNEQFF	TGTGCCAGCAGGCCCGGGGCGGGACCAGATCACAATGAGCAGTTCTTC
TRBV18	.	TRBJ1-2	.	CASSPGRDNYGYTF	TGTGCCAGCTCACCAGGGAGGGATAACTATGGCTACACCTTC
TRBV5-1	.	TRBJ2-1	.	CASSPERDEQFF	TGCGCCAGCAGTCCTGAGAGGGATGAGCAGTTCTTC
TRBV19	.	TRBJ2-2	.	CASLSDKTGELFF	TGTGCCAGTCTCAGCGATAAAACCGGGGAGCTGTTTTTT